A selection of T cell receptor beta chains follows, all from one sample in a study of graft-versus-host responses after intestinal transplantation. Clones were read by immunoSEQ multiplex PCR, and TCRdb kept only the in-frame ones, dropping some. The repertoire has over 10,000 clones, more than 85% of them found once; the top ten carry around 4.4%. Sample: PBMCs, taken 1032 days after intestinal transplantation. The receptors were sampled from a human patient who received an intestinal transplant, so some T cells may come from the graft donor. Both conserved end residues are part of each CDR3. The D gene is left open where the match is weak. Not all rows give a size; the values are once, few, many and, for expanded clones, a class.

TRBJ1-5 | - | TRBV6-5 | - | CASSYGGRNQPQHF | TGTGCCAGCAGTTACGGGGGCCGCAATCAGCCCCAGCATTTT
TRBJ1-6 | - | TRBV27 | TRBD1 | CASSLTGGVYSPLHF | TGTGCCAGCAGTCTCACAGGGGGCGTTTATTCACCCCTCCACTTT
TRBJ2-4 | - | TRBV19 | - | CASSIDRTPNTKNIQYF | TGTGCCAGTAGTATAGATCGGACACCTAATACCAAAAACATTCAGTACTTC
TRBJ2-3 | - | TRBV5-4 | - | CASSGRGHTDTQYF | TGTGCCAGCAGCGGAAGAGGCCACACAGATACGCAGTATTTT
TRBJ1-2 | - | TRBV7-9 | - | CASSLGVPRELYGYTF | TGTGCCAGCAGCTTAGGGGTCCCGAGGGAGCTTTATGGCTACACCTTC
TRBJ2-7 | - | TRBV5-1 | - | CASSLWTSSYEQYF | TGCGCCAGCAGCTTGTGGACGAGCTCCTACGAGCAGTACTTC
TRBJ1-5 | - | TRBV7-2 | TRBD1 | CASSPQGFSNQPQHF | TGTGCCAGCAGCCCACAGGGGTTCAGCAATCAGCCCCAGCATTTT
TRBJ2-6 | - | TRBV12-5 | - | CASGLERSGANVLTF | TGTGCTAGTGGTTTGGAAAGGTCTGGGGCCAACGTCCTGACTTTC
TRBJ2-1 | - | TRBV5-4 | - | CASSLRDGSYNEQFF | TGTGCCAGCAGCTTGAGGGACGGATCCTACAATGAGCAGTTCTTC
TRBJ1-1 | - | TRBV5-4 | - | CASSLGQLSSTEAFF | TGTGCCAGCAGCTTGGGGCAGTTGTCAAGCACTGAAGCTTTCTTT
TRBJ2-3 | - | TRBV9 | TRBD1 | CASSVLDRFTDTQYF | TGTGCCAGCAGCGTATTGGACAGGTTTACAGATACGCAGTATTTT
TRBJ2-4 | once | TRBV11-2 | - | CASSTSQIQYF | TGTGCCAGCAGCACTAGCCAGATTCAGTACTTC
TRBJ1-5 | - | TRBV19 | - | CASSIAWGVGQPQHF | TGTGCCAGTAGTATAGCTTGGGGGGTTGGGCAGCCCCAGCATTTT
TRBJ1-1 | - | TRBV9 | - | CASSLPQGKNTEAFF | TGTGCCAGCAGCCTACCACAGGGTAAGAACACTGAAGCTTTCTTT
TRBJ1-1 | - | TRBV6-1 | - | CASSEGAGLLWTEAFF | TGTGCCAGCAGTGAAGGGGCAGGTTTATTGTGGACTGAAGCTTTCTTT
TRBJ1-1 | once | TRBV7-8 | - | CASSFRESLNTEAFF | TGTGCCAGCAGCTTCCGGGAATCCTTGAACACTGAAGCTTTCTTT
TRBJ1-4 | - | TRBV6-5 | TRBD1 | CASNLQGATSEKLFF | TGTGCCAGCAATTTGCAGGGGGCGACTAGCGAAAAACTGTTTTTT
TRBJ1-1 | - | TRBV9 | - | CASSVGWGLAEAFF | TGTGCCAGCAGCGTAGGTTGGGGCTTGGCTGAAGCTTTCTTT
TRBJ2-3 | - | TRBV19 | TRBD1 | CASRDREGEGTQYF | TGTGCCAGCCGGGACAGGGAGGGGGAAGGTACGCAGTATTTT
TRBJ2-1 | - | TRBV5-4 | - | CASSFLLSGPNNEQFF | TGTGCCAGCAGCTTCCTACTAAGCGGGCCCAACAATGAGCAGTTCTTC
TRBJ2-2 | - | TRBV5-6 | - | CASNPRGGTGELFF | TGTGCCAGCAATCCCAGAGGGGGCACCGGGGAGCTGTTTTTT
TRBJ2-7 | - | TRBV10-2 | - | CASSGGLEGWKSYEQYF | TGCGCCAGCAGTGGAGGTTTGGAAGGGTGGAAGTCCTACGAGCAGTACTTC
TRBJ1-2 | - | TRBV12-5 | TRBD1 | CPSGPGQGEGYTF | TGTCCTAGTGGTCCCGGACAGGGGGAGGGCTACACCTTC